The 25 T cell receptor beta chains listed next were all sequenced from one sample in a study of blood T cell repertoires in COVID-19 (TCRdb year 2020). The library was built by means of the immunoSEQ multiplex PCR assay. TCRdb mirrors the immuneACCESS table, restricted to in-frame sequences. Some clones are absent from its copies; in checked studies, under half trace to an unresolved V gene, and the reason for the others is unknown. The sample contains approximately 88,000 clones, over 65% of them found a single time. The ten largest clones take up almost 50% of the sample. Sequenced material: peripheral blood. Receptors were obtained from a human donor in a cohort sampled during active COVID-19.

This rearrangement joins TRBV24-1 to TRBJ2-6; 8 bases fit TRBD2. The trim removed 1 base at V and 2 bases at J, leaving 6 bases unmatched. From germline, CDR1 is KGHDR and CDR2 SFDVKD. The CDR3 contains 18 residues. CDR3 residues: CATSDLRAGAPGANVLTF. The CDR3 coding sequence is TGTGCCACCAGTGATTTAAGAGCGGGAGCTCCTGGGGCCAACGTCCTGACTTTC.

This chain connects TRBV7-2 to TRBJ2-7; tentative D call: TRBD2 (7 bases). CDR3 length: 15 residues. Germline V gene sequence: CDR1 SGHTA, CDR2 FQGNSA. V was clipped by 1 base and J by 4 bases, with 14 bases between them. In DNA form, the CDR3 reads TGTGCCAGCAGCTTAGAGGAGGGAGGGGGGTACGAGCAGTACTTC. This codes for CASSLEEGGGYEQYF.

The chain joins TRBV5-4 to TRBJ2-2; 7 nucleotides line up with TRBD2. CDR1 and CDR2 from the germline V gene are SGHNT and YYREEE (reference sequence). CDR3 length equals 15 residues. V shed 2 bases, J shed 4 bases, and the junction held 5 bases outside the gene matches. The CDR3 coding sequence is TGTGCCAGCAGCTTTGACGGGAGGAGCACCGGGGAGCTGTTTTTT. Translating it yields CASSFDGRSTGELFF.

The V and J genes are TRBV7-9 and TRBJ2-2; D call uncertain. CDR1 SEHNR and CDR2 FQNEAQ come from the germline V gene (reference sequence). The CDR3 extends over 14 amino acids. V was trimmed by 5 bases and J by 5 bases, leaving 12 bases between them. CDR3 in amino acids: CASSANSRTGELFF. As DNA, the CDR3 is TGTGCCAGCAGCGCTAACTCTAGGACCGGGGAGCTGTTTTTT.

This chain joins TRBV2 and TRBJ2-7; 8 bases line up with TRBD1. Germline V lookup: CDR1 SNHLY, CDR2 FYNNEI. Trimming cost V 7 bases and J 3 bases; bases outside gene matches: 5. This CDR3 region has 13 residues. The CDR3 sequence is CASNRQGYYEQYF. Written as DNA, the CDR3 is TGTGCCAGCAACCGACAGGGGTACTACGAGCAGTACTTC.

The CDR3 sequence is CASSANSGANVLTF. The CDR3 DNA follows: TGCGCCAGTTCAGCGAACTCTGGGGCCAACGTCCTGACTTTC. This chain links TRBV5-1 with TRBJ2-6; D unresolved. Germline-derived CDR1 and CDR2 are SGHRS and YFSETQ. The CDR3 consists of 14 residues. V lost 8 bases, J lost 0 bases, and 9 bases lay in between.

The chain carries TRBV7-2 and TRBJ2-3, with TRBD2 matching 12 bases. Germline values: CDR1 SGHTA, CDR2 FQGNSA. The CDR3 has 15 amino acids. Unmatched junction bases numbered 10, after V lost 5 bases and J lost 10 bases. The DNA of the CDR3 is TGTGCCAGCAGCCGGGATACTAGCGGGAGGTCTCCGCAGTATTTT. It encodes CASSRDTSGRSPQYF.

The chain recombines TRBV5-4 with TRBJ2-5; possibly TRBD1 for D (5 bases). Germline values: CDR1 SGHNT, CDR2 YYREEE (reference sequence). V dropped 2 bases and J dropped 7 bases, with 12 bases sitting between them. The CDR3 spans 13 residues. As DNA, the CDR3 is TGTGCCAGCAGCTTCGCACAGGTCGCGACCCAGTACTTC. It translates to CASSFAQVATQYF.

The chain recombines TRBV6-5 with TRBJ2-7; D unresolved. The V end lost 6 bases, the J end lost 6 bases, and 15 bases lay between the germline ends. The germline CDR1 and CDR2 sequences are MNHEY and SVGAGI. The CDR3 is 13 amino acids. CDR3 region: CASRSSTQSEQYF. DNA of the CDR3: TGTGCCAGCAGGTCCTCGACACAGAGCGAGCAGTACTTC.

This rearrangement joins TRBV28 to TRBJ2-1; TRBD2 is a possible D gene (6 bases). The CDR3 length is 13 residues. Germline V gives CDR1 MDHEN, CDR2 SYDVKM. The V and J ends lost 3 bases and 8 bases respectively, with 11 bases between them. The CDR3 nucleotides are TGTGCCAGCAGTTTGCGCGGGAACTATGAGCAGTTCTTC. Protein: CASSLRGNYEQFF.

This clone was seen a few times. The chain couples TRBV29-1 to TRBJ2-3; TRBD2 matches at 8 bases. CDR3 size: 14 residues. The germline CDR1 and CDR2 sequences are SQVTM and ANQGSEA. V shed 4 bases, J shed 1 base, and the junction held 4 bases outside the gene matches. The CDR3, as DNA: TGCAGCGTTGTCACACTAGCGGGCACAGATACGCAGTATTTT. Amino acids: CSVVTLAGTDTQYF.

This clone was seen a single time. The CDR3 is CASSSHRGFGGELFF. CDR3 DNA sequence: TGTGCCAGCAGTTCCCATAGGGGTTTCGGCGGGGAGCTGTTTTTT. The J gene is TRBJ2-2, the V gene TRBV28; weak D call: TRBD1 (5 bases). The CDR3 totals 15 residues. The germline V gene has CDR1 MDHEN and CDR2 SYDVKM. With 4 bases removed from V and 7 bases from J, the gap between germline ends came to 16 bases.

This chain joins TRBV18 and TRBJ1-5, with 8 bases fitting TRBD1. Per germline, CDR1 KGHSH and CDR2 LQKENI. Unmatched junction bases numbered 6, after V lost 8 bases and J lost 6 bases. The length of the CDR3 is 13 residues. In DNA form, the CDR3 reads TGTGCCAGCAAAGGACAGGGTGTTCAGCCCCAGCATTTT. As protein: CASKGQGVQPQHF.

The DNA for the CDR3 is TGTGCCAGCAGCTTCCCTAGCGGGGGCCCCTACGAGCAGTACTTC. This codes for CASSFPSGGPYEQYF. This chain uses TRBV7-9 with TRBJ2-7; 10 positions match TRBD2. The V segment lost 3 bases and the J segment 2 bases; nucleotides outside the gene matches: 4. CDR3 length equals 15 residues. Germline CDR1 and CDR2: SEHNR and FQNEAQ (reference sequence).

This clone was recorded only once. The chain uses TRBV5-4 and TRBJ2-1; 7 positions agree with TRBD2. In germline, CDR1 is SGHNT, CDR2 YYREEE (reference sequence). The CDR3 contains 15 residues. Unmatched junction bases numbered 8, after V lost 3 bases and J lost 5 bases. CDR3 DNA: TGTGCCAGCAGCTCCGAGCGGGATGGGGACAATGAGCAGTTCTTC. This codes for CASSSERDGDNEQFF.

The table lists this clone with many counts. The chain employs TRBV6-2 or TRBV6-3 and TRBJ1-2; maybe TRBD1 (6 bases). The CDR3 has 15 residues. The ends were cut back, 6 bases at V and 4 bases at J, with 18 bases in the middle. Germline lookup yields CDR1 MNHEY and CDR2 SVGEGT. The CDR3 DNA reads TGTGCCAGCAGCTATGGACAGAAAAACATCTATGGCTACACCTTC. Translation gives CASSYGQKNIYGYTF.

This clone appeared many times. The rearrangement links TRBV28 to TRBJ2-7; 7 bases map to TRBD1. Germline CDR1 reads MDHEN; CDR2 reads SYDVKM. CDR3 length: 16 residues. V lost 10 bases to trimming and J lost 1 base; unmatched junction nucleotides: 16. CDR3 protein: CATSDGQEPLSYEQYF. CDR3 bases: TGTGCCACCTCTGACGGACAGGAGCCTTTATCCTACGAGCAGTACTTC.

This chain uses TRBV29-1 with TRBJ2-1; D is unresolved. This CDR3 region has 13 residues. The V gene's germline CDR1 is SQVTM and CDR2 ANQGSEA. Between the trimmed V and J ends, which lost 7 bases and 0 bases, there was a span of 10 bases. The CDR3 DNA is TGCAGCGCCTCACACCGCTCCTACAATGAGCAGTTCTTC. It translates to CSASHRSYNEQFF.

This chain connects TRBV4-2 to TRBJ1-6; the match to TRBD1 covers 9 bases. V dropped 3 bases and J dropped 10; count of bases not matched to a gene: 10. Germline CDR1 and CDR2: LGHNA and YNFKEQ. CDR3 length equals 16 residues. As DNA, the CDR3 is TGTGCCAGCAGCCATAGGGACAGGGTGTTTGGGTCACCCCTCCACTTT. This codes for CASSHRDRVFGSPLHF.

The chain uses TRBV28 and TRBJ2-7; perhaps TRBD2 as D (5 bases). The CDR3 has 12 amino acids. Deletions cut 1 base from V and 6 bases from J, with 7 bases between. Germline-derived CDR1 and CDR2 are MDHEN and SYDVKM. In DNA form, the CDR3 reads TGTGCCAGCAGTTTATTGGGGAGCGAGCAGTACTTC. Amino acid sequence: CASSLLGSEQYF.

This sequence joins TRBV7-2 and TRBJ2-7; D is uncertain. V lost 1 base and J lost 3, with 7 bases in between. This CDR3 has 13 residues. Germline values: CDR1 SGHTA, CDR2 FQGNSA. The CDR3 DNA is TGTGCCAGCAGCTTAGGCATCTACTACGAGCAGTACTTC. This sequence encodes CASSLGIYYEQYF.

The V gene is TRBV7-3, the J gene TRBJ2-1; TRBD2 matches at 8 bases. Germline loops: CDR1 SGHTA, CDR2 FQGTGA. J lost 4 bases, V lost 6 bases, and 11 bases had no gene match. This CDR3 region has 16 residues. The CDR3 here is CASSELAGSRYNEQFF. CDR3 in DNA: TGTGCCAGCAGTGAGCTAGCGGGTTCCCGTTACAATGAGCAGTTCTTC.

This CDR3 reads CASSPGGFTSEQYF. The CDR3 nucleotides read TGTGCCAGCTCACCGGGGGGGTTTACATCCGAGCAGTACTTC. This chain uses TRBV18 with TRBJ2-7; 7 bases are shared with TRBD2. Looked up from germline, CDR1 is KGHSH and CDR2 is LQKENI. With 3 bases clipped from V and 6 bases from J, the junction kept 8 bases outside the gene matches. This CDR3 comprises 14 residues. Variable domain in full (rest from reference TRBV18 and TRBJ2-7): NAGVMQNPRHLVRRRGQEARLRCSPMKGHSHVYWYRQLPEEGLKFMVYLQKENIIDESGMPKERFSAEFPKEGPSILRIQQVVRGDSAAYFCASSPGGFTSEQYFGPGTRLTVT.

This clone has just one count. The chain carries TRBV21-1 and TRBJ1-6; TRBD1, the table's D call, lacks a check against the DNA. TRBV21-1 is reported as a pseudogene. The CDR3 consists of 22 residues. This CDR3 is CASSLPVLGTPVGRGVNSPLHF. In DNA, the CDR3 is TGTGCCAGCAGCCTTCCGGTCCTGGGTACTCCGGTGGGCAGGGGAGTAAATTCACCCCTCCACTTT.

The chain recombines TRBV5-5 with TRBJ2-7; 7 nucleotides align to TRBD1. Trimming removed 3 bases from V and 4 bases from J; junction bases left unmatched: 1. Germline CDR1 and CDR2: SGHKS and YYEKEE (reference sequence). This CDR3 has 12 amino acids. CDR3 residues: CASSWGQYEQYF. CDR3 bases: TGTGCCAGCAGCTGGGGACAGTACGAGCAGTACTTC.